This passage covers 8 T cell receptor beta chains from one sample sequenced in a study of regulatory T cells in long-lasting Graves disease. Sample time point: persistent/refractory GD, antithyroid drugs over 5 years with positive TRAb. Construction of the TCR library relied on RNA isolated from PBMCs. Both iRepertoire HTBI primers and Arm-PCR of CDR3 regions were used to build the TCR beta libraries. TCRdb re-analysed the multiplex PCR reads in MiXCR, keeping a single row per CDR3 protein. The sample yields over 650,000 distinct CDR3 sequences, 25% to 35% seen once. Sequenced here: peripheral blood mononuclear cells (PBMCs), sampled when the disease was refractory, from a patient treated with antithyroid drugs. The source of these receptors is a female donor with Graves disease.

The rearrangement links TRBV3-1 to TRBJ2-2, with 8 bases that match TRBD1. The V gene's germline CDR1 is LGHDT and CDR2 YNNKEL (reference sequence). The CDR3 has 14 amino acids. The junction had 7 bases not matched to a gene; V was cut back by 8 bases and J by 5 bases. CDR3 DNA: TGTGCCAGCTCCGGACAGGGACTTACCGGGGAGCTGTTTTTT. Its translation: CASSGQGLTGELFF.

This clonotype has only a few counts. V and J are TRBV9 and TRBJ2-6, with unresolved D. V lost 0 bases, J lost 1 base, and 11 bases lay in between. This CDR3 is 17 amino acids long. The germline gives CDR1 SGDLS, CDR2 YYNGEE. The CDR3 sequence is CASSVVPRVSGANVLTF. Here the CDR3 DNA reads TGTGCCAGCAGCGTAGTCCCTAGGGTGTCTGGGGCCAACGTCCTGACTTTC.

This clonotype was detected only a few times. The CDR3 DNA is TGCAGTGCTAGAGATATGGGTTCGGAGACCCAGTACTTC. Its protein product is CSARDMGSETQYF. The chain employs TRBV20-1 and TRBJ2-5; no reliable D call. The CDR3 consists of 13 residues. Germline-derived CDR1 and CDR2 are DFQATT and SNEGSKA (reference sequence). With 0 bases removed from V and 5 bases from J, the gap between germline ends came to 10 bases.

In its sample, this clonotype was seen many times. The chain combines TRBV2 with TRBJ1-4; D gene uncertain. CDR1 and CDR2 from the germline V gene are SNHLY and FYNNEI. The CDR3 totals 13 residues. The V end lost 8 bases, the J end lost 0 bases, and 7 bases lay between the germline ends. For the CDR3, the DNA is TGTGCCAGCGGAAAAGCAACTAATGAAAAACTGTTTTTT. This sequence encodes CASGKATNEKLFF.

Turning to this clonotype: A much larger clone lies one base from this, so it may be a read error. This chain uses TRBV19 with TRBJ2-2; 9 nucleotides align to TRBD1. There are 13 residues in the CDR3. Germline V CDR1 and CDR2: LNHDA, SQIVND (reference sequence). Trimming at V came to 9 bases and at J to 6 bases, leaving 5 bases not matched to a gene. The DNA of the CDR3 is TGTGCCAGCGGACAGGGGTCCGCCGGGGAGCTGTTTTTT. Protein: CASGQGSAGELFF.

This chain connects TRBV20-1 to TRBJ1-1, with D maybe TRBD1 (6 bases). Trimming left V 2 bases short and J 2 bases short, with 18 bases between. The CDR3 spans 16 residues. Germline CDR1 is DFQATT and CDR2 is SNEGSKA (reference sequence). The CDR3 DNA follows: TGCAGTGCTAGACCACCCTCAGGGGTCCACAACACTGAAGCTTTCTTT. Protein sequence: CSARPPSGVHNTEAFF.

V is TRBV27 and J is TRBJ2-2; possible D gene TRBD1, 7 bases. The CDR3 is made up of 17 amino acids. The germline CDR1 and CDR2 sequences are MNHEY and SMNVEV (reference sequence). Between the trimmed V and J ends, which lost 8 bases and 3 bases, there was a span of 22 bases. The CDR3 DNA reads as TGTGCCAGCCCATCCGGGGGACAGCTCCCTTACACCGGGGAGCTGTTTTTT. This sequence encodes CASPSGGQLPYTGELFF.

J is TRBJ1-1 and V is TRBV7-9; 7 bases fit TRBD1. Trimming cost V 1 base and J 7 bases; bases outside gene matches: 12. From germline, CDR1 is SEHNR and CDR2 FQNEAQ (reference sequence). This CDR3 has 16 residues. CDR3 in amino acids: CASSLEQGVGTGEAFF. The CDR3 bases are TGTGCCAGCAGCTTAGAGCAGGGGGTTGGAACGGGTGAAGCTTTCTTT.